This TCR beta chain is drawn from a study of shared clonotypes between healthy human individuals. The deep-level immunoSEQ assay was used. Generated by immunoSEQ multiplex PCR, the TCRdb table keeps only in-frame clones and is missing some. The sample holds roughly 1.4 million clones, approximately 98.5% seen once. Study-wide results and caveats: Several donors had around 5% of their naive CD4 clonotypes in common.

Remarks on this clone: Antigen unknown.

Material: naive CD4+ T cells sorted from blood. Specified subset: CD45RA+ positively selected. The source of this sequence is a man aged 30 to 45 in good health.

The CDR3 here is CASSFRGSEPYF. As DNA, the CDR3 is TGTGCCAGCAGTTTCAGGGGCTCCGAGCCGTATTTT. The chain recombines TRBV27 with TRBJ2-3; tentatively, D is TRBD1 (6 bases). V gave up 3 bases and J gave up 14 bases, with 15 bases separating them. Germline V gene lookup returns CDR1 MNHEY and CDR2 SMNVEV (reference sequence). This CDR3 is 12 amino acids long.